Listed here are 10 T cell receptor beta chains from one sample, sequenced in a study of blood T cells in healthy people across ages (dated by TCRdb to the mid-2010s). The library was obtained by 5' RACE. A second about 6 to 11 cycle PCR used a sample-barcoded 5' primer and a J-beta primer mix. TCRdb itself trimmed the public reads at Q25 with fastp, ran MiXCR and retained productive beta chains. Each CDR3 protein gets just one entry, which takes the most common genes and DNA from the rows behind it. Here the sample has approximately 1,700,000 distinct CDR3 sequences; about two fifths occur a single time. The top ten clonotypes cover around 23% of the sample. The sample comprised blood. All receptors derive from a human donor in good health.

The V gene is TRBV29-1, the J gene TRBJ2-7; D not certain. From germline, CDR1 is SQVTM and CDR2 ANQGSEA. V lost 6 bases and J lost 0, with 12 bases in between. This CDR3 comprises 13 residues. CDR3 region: CSVQDEYSYEQYF. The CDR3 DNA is TGCAGCGTCCAGGACGAGTACTCCTACGAGCAGTACTTC.

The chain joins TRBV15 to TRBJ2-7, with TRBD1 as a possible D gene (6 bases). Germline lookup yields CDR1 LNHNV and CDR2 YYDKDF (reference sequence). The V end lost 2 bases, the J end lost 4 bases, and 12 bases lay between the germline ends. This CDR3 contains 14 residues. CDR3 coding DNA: TGTGCCACCAGCAGACCTCAGGGGATGTACGAGCAGTACTTC. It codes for CATSRPQGMYEQYF.

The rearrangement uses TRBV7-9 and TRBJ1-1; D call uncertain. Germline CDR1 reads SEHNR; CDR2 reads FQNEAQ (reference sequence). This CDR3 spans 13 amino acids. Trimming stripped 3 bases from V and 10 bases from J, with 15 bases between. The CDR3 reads CASSLPPPTVAFF. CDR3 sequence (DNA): TGTGCCAGCAGCTTGCCCCCTCCCACCGTAGCTTTCTTT.

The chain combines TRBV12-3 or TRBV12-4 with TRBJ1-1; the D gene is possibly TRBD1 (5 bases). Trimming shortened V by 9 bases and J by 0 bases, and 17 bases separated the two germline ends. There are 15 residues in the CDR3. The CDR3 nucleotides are TGTGCCAGTAGCACAGGACAATTTATGAACACTGAAGCTTTCTTT. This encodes CASSTGQFMNTEAFF.

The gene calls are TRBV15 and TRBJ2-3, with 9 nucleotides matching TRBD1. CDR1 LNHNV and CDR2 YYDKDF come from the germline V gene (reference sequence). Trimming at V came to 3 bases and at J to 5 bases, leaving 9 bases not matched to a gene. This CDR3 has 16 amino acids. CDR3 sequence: CATSRGTGTGLDTQYF. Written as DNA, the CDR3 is TGTGCCACCAGCAGGGGTACCGGGACAGGGCTAGATACGCAGTATTTT.

Written as DNA, the CDR3 is TGCAGTGCCGACCCAACAGGGCGAGAGACCCAGTACTTC. Its protein is CSADPTGRETQYF. This sequence joins TRBV20-1 and TRBJ2-5; a weak D match, TRBD1 (6 bases). This CDR3 comprises 13 residues. V gave up 6 bases and J gave up 4 bases, with 15 bases separating them. CDR1 and CDR2 from the germline V gene are DFQATT and SNEGSKA (reference sequence).

The DNA for the CDR3 is TGTGCCAGCAGCTTAGCGTGGGTAACCCAAGATACGCAGTATTTT. It is translated as CASSLAWVTQDTQYF. V usage is TRBV7-2 and J usage is TRBJ2-3; D is unresolved. Trimming stripped 0 bases from V and 5 bases from J, with 12 bases between. CDR3 length: 15 amino acids. Germline CDR1 reads SGHTA; CDR2 reads FQGNSA. Supplemented by reference TRBV7-2 and TRBJ2-3, the full variable domain reads GAGVSQSPSNKVTEKGKDVELRCDPISGHTALYWYRQSLGQGLEFLIYFQGNSAPDKSGLPSDRFSAERTGGSVSTLTIQRTQQEDSAVYLCASSLAWVTQDTQYFGPGTRLTVL.

This CDR3 is CASSRGGTAYEQYF. CDR3 nucleotides: TGTGCCAGCAGTCGGGGGGGGACAGCCTACGAGCAGTACTTC. The V gene is TRBV27, the J gene TRBJ2-7, with a weak D call TRBD2 (8 bases). Germline CDR1 is MNHEY and CDR2 is SMNVEV (reference sequence). V was clipped by 5 bases and J by 2 bases, with 13 bases between them. CDR3 size: 14 residues.

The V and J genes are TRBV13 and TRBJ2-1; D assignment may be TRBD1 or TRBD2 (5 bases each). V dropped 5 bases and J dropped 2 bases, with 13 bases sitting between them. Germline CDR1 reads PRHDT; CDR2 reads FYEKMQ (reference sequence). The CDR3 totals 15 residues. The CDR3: CASSARDRPYNEQFF. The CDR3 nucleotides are TGTGCCAGCAGCGCAAGGGACCGACCCTACAATGAGCAGTTCTTC. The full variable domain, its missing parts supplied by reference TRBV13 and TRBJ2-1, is AAGVIQSPRHLIKEKRETATLKCYPIPRHDTVYWYQQGPGQDPQFLISFYEKMQSDKGSIPDRFSAQQFSDYHSELNMSSLELGDSALYFCASSARDRPYNEQFFGPGTRLTVL.

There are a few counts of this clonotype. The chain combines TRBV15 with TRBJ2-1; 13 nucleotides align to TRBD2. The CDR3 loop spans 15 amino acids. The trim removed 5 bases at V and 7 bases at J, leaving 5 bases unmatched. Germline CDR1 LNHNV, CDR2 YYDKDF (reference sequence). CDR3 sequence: CATSGRTSGGNEQFF. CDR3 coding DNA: TGTGCCACCAGCGGCCGGACTAGCGGGGGAAATGAGCAGTTCTTC. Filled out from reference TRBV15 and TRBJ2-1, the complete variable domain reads DAMVIQNPRYQVTQFGKPVTLSCSQTLNHNVMYWYQQKSSQAPKLLFHYYDKDFNNEADTPDNFQSRRPNTSFCFLDIRSPGLGDTAMYLCATSGRTSGGNEQFFGPGTRLTVL.